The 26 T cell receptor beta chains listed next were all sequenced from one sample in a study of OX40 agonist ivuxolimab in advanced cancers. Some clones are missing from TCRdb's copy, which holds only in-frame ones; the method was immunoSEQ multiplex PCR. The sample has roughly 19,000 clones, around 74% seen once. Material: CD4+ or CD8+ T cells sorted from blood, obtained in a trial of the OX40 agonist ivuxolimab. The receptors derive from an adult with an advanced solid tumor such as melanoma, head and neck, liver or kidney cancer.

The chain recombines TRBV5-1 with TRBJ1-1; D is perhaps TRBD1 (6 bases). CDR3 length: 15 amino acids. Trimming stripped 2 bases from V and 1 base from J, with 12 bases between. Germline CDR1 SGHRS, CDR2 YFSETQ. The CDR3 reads CASSLNQGRNTEAFF. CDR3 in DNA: TGCGCCAGCAGCTTAAATCAGGGGAGGAACACTGAAGCTTTCTTT.

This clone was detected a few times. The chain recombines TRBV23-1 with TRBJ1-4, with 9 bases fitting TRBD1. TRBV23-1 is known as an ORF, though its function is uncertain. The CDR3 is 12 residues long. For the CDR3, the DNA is TGCGCTGACGGACAGGGGAATGAAAAACTGTTTTTT. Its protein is CADGQGNEKLFF.

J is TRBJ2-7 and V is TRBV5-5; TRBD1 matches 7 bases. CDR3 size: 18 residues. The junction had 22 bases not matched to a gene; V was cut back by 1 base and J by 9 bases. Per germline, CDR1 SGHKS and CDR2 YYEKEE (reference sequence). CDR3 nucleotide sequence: TGTGCCAGCAGCTTGTGGCTGGTGGACCGGGACAGTCCTGCCGGGCAGTACTTC. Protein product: CASSLWLVDRDSPAGQYF.

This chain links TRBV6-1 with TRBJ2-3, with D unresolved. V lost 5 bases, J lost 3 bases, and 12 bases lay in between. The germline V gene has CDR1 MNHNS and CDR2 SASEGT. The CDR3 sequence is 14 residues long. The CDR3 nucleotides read TGTGCCAGCAGTCTTGTTCTACTTACAGATACGCAGTATTTT. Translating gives CASSLVLLTDTQYF.

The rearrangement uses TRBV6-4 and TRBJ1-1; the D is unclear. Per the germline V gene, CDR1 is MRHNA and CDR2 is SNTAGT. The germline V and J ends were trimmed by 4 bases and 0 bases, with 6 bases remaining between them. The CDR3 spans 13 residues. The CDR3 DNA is TGTGCCAGCAGTGTCCTCTTGAACACTGAAGCTTTCTTT. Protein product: CASSVLLNTEAFF.

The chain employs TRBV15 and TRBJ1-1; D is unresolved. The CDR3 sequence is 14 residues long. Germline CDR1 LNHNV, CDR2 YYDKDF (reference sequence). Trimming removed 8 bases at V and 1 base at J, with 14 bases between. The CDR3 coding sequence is TGTGCCACCGAAACCGGGCCTGCGAACACTGAAGCTTTCTTT. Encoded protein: CATETGPANTEAFF. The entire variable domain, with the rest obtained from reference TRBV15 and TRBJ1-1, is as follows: DAMVIQNPRYQVTQFGKPVTLSCSQTLNHNVMYWYQQKSSQAPKLLFHYYDKDFNNEADTPDNFQSRRPNTSFCFLDIRSPGLGDTAMYLCATETGPANTEAFFGQGTRLTVV.

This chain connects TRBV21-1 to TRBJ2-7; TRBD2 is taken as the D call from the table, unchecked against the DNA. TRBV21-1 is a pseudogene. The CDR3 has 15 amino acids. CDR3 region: CASSLAGAISYEQYF. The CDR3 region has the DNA TGTGCCAGCAGTCTAGCGGGGGCGATCTCCTACGAGCAGTACTTC.

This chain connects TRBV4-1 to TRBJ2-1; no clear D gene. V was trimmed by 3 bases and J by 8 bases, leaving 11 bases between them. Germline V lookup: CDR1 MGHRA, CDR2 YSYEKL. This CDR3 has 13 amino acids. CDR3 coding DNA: TGCGCCAGCAGCCAGGGAAGGGTGGATGAGCAGTTCTTC. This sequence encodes CASSQGRVDEQFF.

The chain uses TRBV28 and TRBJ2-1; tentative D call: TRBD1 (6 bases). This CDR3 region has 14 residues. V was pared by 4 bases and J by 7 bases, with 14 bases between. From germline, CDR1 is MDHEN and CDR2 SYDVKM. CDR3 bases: TGTGCCAGCAGTTCGACAGGAGATGGGAATGAGCAGTTCTTC. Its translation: CASSSTGDGNEQFF.

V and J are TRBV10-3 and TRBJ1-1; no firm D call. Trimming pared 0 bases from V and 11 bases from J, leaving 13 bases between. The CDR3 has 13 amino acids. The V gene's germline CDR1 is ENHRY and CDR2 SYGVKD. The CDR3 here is CAISESGVRMAFF. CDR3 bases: TGTGCCATCAGTGAGTCTGGCGTTCGAATGGCTTTCTTT.

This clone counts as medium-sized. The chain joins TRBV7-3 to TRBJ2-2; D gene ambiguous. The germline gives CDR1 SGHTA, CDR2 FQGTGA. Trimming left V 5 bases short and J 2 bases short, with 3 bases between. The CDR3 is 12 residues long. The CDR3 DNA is TGTGCCAGCAGCGATAACACCGGGGAGCTGTTTTTT. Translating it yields CASSDNTGELFF.

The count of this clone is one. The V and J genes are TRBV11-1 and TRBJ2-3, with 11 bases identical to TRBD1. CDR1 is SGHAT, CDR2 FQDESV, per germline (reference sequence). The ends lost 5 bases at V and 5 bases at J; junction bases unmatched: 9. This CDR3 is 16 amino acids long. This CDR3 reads CASSPLDRGLEDTQYF. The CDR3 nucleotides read TGTGCCAGCAGCCCCCTGGACAGGGGGCTTGAAGATACGCAGTATTTT.

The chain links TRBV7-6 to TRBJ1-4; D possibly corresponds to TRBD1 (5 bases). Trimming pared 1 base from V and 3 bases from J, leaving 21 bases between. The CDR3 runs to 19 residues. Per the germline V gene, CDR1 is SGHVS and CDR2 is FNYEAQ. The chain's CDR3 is CASSLVSGWESPANEKLFF. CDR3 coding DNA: TGTGCCAGCAGCTTAGTGTCAGGGTGGGAGTCGCCGGCTAATGAAAAACTGTTTTTT.

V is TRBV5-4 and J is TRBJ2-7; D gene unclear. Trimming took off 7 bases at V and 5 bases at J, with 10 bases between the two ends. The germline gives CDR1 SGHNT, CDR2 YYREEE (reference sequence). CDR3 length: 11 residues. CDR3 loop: CASHLQDEQYF. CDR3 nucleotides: TGTGCCAGCCACCTTCAAGACGAGCAGTACTTC.

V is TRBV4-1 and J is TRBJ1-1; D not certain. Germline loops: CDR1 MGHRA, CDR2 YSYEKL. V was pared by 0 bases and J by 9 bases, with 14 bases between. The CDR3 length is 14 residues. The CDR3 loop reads CASSQDISASKAFF. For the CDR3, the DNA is TGCGCCAGCAGCCAAGATATTTCGGCTTCCAAAGCTTTCTTT.

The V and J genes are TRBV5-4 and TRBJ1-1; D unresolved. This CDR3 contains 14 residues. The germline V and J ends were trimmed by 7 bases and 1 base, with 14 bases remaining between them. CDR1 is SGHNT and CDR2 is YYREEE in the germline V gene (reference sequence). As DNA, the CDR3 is TGTGCCAGCCTGGAGGACTTAACGAACACTGAAGCTTTCTTT. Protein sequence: CASLEDLTNTEAFF. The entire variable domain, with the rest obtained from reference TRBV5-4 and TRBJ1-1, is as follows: ETGVTQSPTHLIKTRGQQVTLRCSSQSGHNTVSWYQQALGQGPQFIFQYYREEENGRGNFPPRFSGLQFPNYSSELNVNALELDDSALYLCASLEDLTNTEAFFGQGTRLTVV.

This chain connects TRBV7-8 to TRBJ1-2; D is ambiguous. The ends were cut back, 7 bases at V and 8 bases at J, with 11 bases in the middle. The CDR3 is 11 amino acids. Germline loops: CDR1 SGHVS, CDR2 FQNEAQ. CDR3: CASTGGSGYTF. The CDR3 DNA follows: TGTGCCAGCACGGGAGGGTCCGGCTACACCTTC.

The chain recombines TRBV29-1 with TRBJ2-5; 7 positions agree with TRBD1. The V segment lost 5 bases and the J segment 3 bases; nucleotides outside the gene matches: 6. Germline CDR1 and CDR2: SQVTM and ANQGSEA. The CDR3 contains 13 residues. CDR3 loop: CSVSETGEETQYF. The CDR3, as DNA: TGCAGCGTTTCCGAAACAGGGGAAGAGACCCAGTACTTC.

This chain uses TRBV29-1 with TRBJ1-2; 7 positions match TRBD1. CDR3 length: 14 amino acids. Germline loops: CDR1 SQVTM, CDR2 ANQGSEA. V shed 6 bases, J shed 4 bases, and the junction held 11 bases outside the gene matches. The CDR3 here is CSVHDREVGYGYTF. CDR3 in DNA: TGCAGCGTCCACGACAGGGAGGTTGGCTATGGCTACACCTTC.

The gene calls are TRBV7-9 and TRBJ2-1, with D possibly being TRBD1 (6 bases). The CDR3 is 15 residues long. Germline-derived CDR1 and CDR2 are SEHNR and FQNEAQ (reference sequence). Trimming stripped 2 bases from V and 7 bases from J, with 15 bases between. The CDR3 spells CASSLLAGDRNEQFF. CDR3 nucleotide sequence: TGTGCCAGCAGCTTATTGGCAGGGGATCGAAATGAGCAGTTCTTC. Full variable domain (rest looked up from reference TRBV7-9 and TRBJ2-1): DTGVSQNPRHKITKRGQNVTFRCDPISEHNRLYWYRQTLGQGPEFLTYFQNEAQLEKSRLLSDRFSAERPKGSFSTLEIQRTEQGDSAMYLCASSLLAGDRNEQFFGPGTRLTVL.

CDR3 protein: CASSPRVRGTTNEKLFF. CDR3 in DNA: TGTGCCAGCAGCCCAAGGGTCCGGGGGACAACTAATGAAAAACTGTTTTTT. The rearrangement uses TRBV7-6 and TRBJ1-4, with D maybe TRBD1 (5 bases). With 5 bases removed from V and 0 bases from J, the gap between germline ends came to 16 bases. From germline, CDR1 is SGHVS and CDR2 FNYEAQ. This CDR3 comprises 17 residues.

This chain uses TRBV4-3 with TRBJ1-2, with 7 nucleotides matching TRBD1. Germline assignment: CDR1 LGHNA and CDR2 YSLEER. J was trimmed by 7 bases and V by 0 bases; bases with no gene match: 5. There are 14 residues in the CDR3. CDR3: CASSQDRGDGGYTF. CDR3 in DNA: TGCGCCAGCAGCCAAGACAGGGGGGATGGTGGCTACACCTTC.

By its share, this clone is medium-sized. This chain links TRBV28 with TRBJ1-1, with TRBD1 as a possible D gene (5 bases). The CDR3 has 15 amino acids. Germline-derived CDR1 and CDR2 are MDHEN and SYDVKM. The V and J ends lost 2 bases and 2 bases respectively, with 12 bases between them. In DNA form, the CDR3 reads TGTGCCAGCAGTTTACGCCGAACAGGCAACACTGAAGCTTTCTTT. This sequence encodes CASSLRRTGNTEAFF.

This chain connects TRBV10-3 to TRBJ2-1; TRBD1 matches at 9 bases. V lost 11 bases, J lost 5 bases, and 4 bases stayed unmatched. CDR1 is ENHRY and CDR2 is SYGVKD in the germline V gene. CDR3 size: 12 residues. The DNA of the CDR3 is TGTGCCCACAGGGGGCAAGACAATGAGCAGTTCTTC. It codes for CAHRGQDNEQFF.

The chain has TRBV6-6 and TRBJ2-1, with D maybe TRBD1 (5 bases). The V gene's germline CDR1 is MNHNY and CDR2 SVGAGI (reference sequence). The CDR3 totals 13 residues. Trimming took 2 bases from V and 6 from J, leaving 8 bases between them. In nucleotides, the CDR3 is TGTGCCAGCAGTTACGTCACAGGCAATGAGCAGTTCTTC. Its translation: CASSYVTGNEQFF.

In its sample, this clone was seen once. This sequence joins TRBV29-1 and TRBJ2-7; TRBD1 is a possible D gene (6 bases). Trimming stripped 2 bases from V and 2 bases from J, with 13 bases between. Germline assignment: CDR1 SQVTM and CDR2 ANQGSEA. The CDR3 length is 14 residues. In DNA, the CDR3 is TGCAGCGTTGAAAGAACAGGGCTCCCCTACGAGCAGTACTTC. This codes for CSVERTGLPYEQYF.